These T cell receptor beta chains were read from a single sample in a study of cytomegalovirus exposure and HLA in healthy donors. Sequencing used immunoSEQ multiplex PCR; TCRdb keeps in-frame clones, though not all of them. The data contain approximately 150,000 clones, less than 85% of them singletons. Sequencing input: PBMCs. These TCRs come from a middle-aged man in good health and CMV-seronegative. Both conserved end residues are part of each CDR3. D genes are given only for firm matches. The size field is filled for only some rows; it gives once, few, many or a size class.

TRBJ2-7,TRBD2,.,TRBV27,CASSFGGGTSYEQYF,TGTGCCAGCAGTTTTGGGGGGGGGACGTCCTACGAGCAGTACTTC
TRBJ1-4,.,.,TRBV29-1,CSVDEEGEKLFF,TGCAGCGTTGACGAGGAAGGCGAAAAACTGTTTTTT
TRBJ2-7,TRBD1,.,TRBV4-2,CASTPRQGAYEQYF,TGTGCCAGCACCCCACGACAGGGCGCCTACGAGCAGTACTTC
TRBJ2-3,.,.,TRBV7-2,CASSLYGGAYSTDTQYF,TGTGCCAGCAGCTTATACGGCGGGGCTTATAGCACAGATACGCAGTATTTT
TRBJ2-3,TRBD2,.,TRBV19,CASSIFRGGTDTQYF,TGTGCCAGTAGTATATTCCGGGGGGGCACAGATACGCAGTATTTT
TRBJ1-6,.,few,TRBV23-1,CASSPRSCF,TGCGCCAGCAGCCCACGGTCTTGTTTT
TRBJ2-3,.,few,TRBV6-5,CASSYRGDFTATQYF,TGTGCCAGCAGTTACAGAGGGGACTTCACTGCTACGCAGTATTTT
TRBJ2-7,TRBD2,.,TRBV28,CASRGGTSGRKYEQYF,TGTGCCAGCAGGGGGGGGACTAGCGGGAGAAAGTACGAGCAGTACTTC
TRBJ1-6,TRBD1,once,TRBV28,CASSLWTRDRRQDSPLHF,TGTGCCAGCAGTCTCTGGACGCGGGACAGGAGACAAGATTCACCCCTCCACTTT
TRBJ2-1,.,once,TRBV11-2,CASSSGWGLSYNEQFF,TGTGCCAGCAGCTCAGGCTGGGGGCTAAGTTACAATGAGCAGTTCTTC
TRBJ2-3,TRBD1,few,TRBV4-3,CASSDRASTDTQYF,TGCGCCAGCAGCGACAGGGCCTCCACAGATACGCAGTATTTT
TRBJ2-3,TRBD2,.,TRBV28,CASTERELHTDTQYF,TGTGCCAGCACAGAGCGGGAGTTACACACAGATACGCAGTATTTT
TRBJ2-7,.,.,TRBV28,CASSSPQAGTYEQYF,TGTGCCAGCAGTTCCCCTCAGGCTGGTACCTACGAGCAGTACTTC
TRBJ2-3,.,few,TRBV6-1,CASSVDRDSSPYF,TGTGCCAGCAGTGTCGACCGGGACTCTAGTCCGTATTTT
TRBJ2-7,TRBD2,.,TRBV15,CATSEPKGAGGNEQYF,TGTGCCACCAGCGAACCCAAGGGAGCGGGAGGGAACGAGCAGTACTTC
TRBJ2-2,.,.,TRBV9,CASSVHPQGGTGELFF,TGTGCCAGCAGCGTACATCCCCAGGGCGGCACCGGGGAGCTGTTTTTT
TRBJ2-3,TRBD2,.,TRBV9,CASSVDPPRVAGGLTDTQYF,TGTGCCAGCAGCGTAGACCCCCCCCGGGTAGCGGGGGGACTCACAGATACGCAGTATTTT
TRBJ1-6,.,.,TRBV4-1,CASSQGLRLPLHF,TGCGCCAGCAGCCAAGGGCTGAGACTACCCCTCCACTTT
TRBJ2-7,.,.,TRBV4-1,CASSSPGDEQYF,TGCGCCAGCAGCTCCCCCGGGGACGAGCAGTACTTC
TRBJ1-3,.,few,TRBV2,CASSEQQVTGNTIYF,TGTGCCAGCAGTGAACAACAGGTGACTGGAAACACCATATATTTT
TRBJ1-2,TRBD1,.,TRBV14,CASSQPGTGGRGYTF,TGTGCCAGCAGCCAACCCGGGACAGGAGGGAGAGGCTACACCTTC
TRBJ2-7,.,few,TRBV28,CASSSKYSSSYEQYF,TGTGCCAGCAGTTCAAAATACAGCAGCTCCTACGAGCAGTACTTC
TRBJ1-2,TRBD1,.,TRBV19,CASEAGTGVYGYTF,TGTGCCAGTGAAGCCGGGACAGGGGTCTATGGCTACACCTTC
TRBJ1-2,TRBD1,few,TRBV19,CASSRDRGPRSGGYTF,TGTGCCAGTAGTAGGGACAGGGGGCCACGTTCCGGTGGCTACACCTTC
TRBJ2-7,TRBD1,.,TRBV5-1,CASSSGTGPYEQYF,TGCGCCAGCAGCTCCGGGACAGGGCCCTACGAGCAGTACTTC
TRBJ1-4,TRBD1,once,TRBV5-1,CASSLDQGAGEKLFF,TGCGCCAGCAGCTTGGACCAGGGGGCGGGTGAAAAACTGTTTTTT
TRBJ2-7,TRBD2,.,TRBV6-5,CASSLLAGNYEQYF,TGTGCCAGCAGCCTACTAGCGGGAAACTACGAGCAGTACTTC